In this sample, the clone carrying this TCR beta chain turned up many times. This entry belongs to a study of sequential checkpoint blockade in melanoma. In the study overall: Randomization was 1:1 between first-line nivolumab→ipilimumab and ipilimumab→nivolumab.

Trimming took off 6 bases at V and 2 bases at J, with 18 bases between the two ends. The CDR3 length is 16 residues. The germline CDR1 and CDR2 sequences are SGHNT and YENEEA. The treatment is: randomized to nivolumab then ipilimumab (arm A) or the reverse (arm B). Measured with immunoSEQ multiplex PCR; TCRdb has only the in-frame clones, and not every one. The sample contains several thousand clones, 23% of which appear only once. The material was tumor tissue (inferred from file names), obtained from a patient given nivolumab and ipilimumab in sequence. The receptor was isolated from a human donor with melanoma. This rearrangement joins TRBV11-3 to TRBJ2-3; D possibly corresponds to TRBD2 (5 bases). The CDR3 DNA follows: TGTGCCAGCAGACCGGAAAGCGGAGGTTCCACAGATACGCAGTATTTT. Amino acid sequence: CASRPESGGSTDTQYF.